This T cell receptor beta chain comes out of a study of blood T cell repertoires in COVID-19 (dated by TCRdb to between 2020 and 2021). For the wider study: Samples covering the acute and convalescent phases of COVID-19 were provided by collaborators in the United States, Italy and Spain. The material from the prospective study consisted of cDNA or gDNA derived from T cells, B-cell-depleted T cells, or PBMCs. Deeply sampled blood TCRbeta repertoires from subjects exposed to, actively infected with, or recovered from COVID-19 were included in the dataset. A freely available public database, intended as a resource for researchers studying the immune response to SARS-CoV-2, is where the repertoires were released. Samples were obtained from the ongoing ImmuneRACE study (first 160 participants) and from over 1,000 subjects provided by 6 global collaborators. Nearly every sample came with metadata listing a de-identified subject ID, COVID-19 status, age in years and sex. Where available, HLA class I and class II types were obtained from metadata supplied by the sample provider rather than from assay-based typing.

Summary of the overall study and its limitations: The amount of clinical and demographic metadata varied by source and participant and was provided uncurated.

TCRbeta CDR3 regions were amplified from genomic DNA by means of the immunoSEQ Assay, a bias-controlled multiplex PCR. Turning to the authors' computational methods: Within the assay, amplification of reference gene primers was used to estimate how many nucleated cells each sample contained. To quantify the absolute abundance of each unique TCRbeta CDR3 rearrangement, sequence reads were collapsed and filtered. For each sample, productive Simpson clonality was calculated by taking the square root of Simpson's diversity index across productive rearrangements. The table was pulled from immuneACCESS by TCRdb, which kept in-frame rearrangements only. Such tables lose some clones; where checked, under half of the loss comes from unresolved V genes, and the rest has no known cause. Clonal size and the V and J genes are those of that table, whereas D and trimming came from the DNA. Present in this sample are fewer than 150,000 clones, less than 85% of which were seen just once. About 13% of the sample is held by the ten biggest clonotypes.

Note on this clone: It has no known antigen specificity. No much larger clone exists at a distance of one base, and base qualities are not known.

The germline V gene yields SGHTA for CDR1 and FQGNSA for CDR2. The CDR3 numbers 16 residues from cysteine through phenylalanine. The retained sequence is limited to the CDR3, 48 bases, with the frame set at the first base. Trimming costs V 2 bases and J 4 bases, and their ends lie 15 bases apart. Collaborating institutions collected whole blood in K2EDTA tubes following their own protocols. For TCRbeta analysis, collaborators shipped samples in one of three forms: frozen whole blood, isolated PBMCs, or DNA extracted from either of those sample types. The material sequenced was peripheral blood. Here the chain combines TRBV7-2 and TRBJ1-5; the D region possibly corresponds to TRBD1 (5 bases align). This sequence originates from a human donor in a cohort sampled during active COVID-19. CDR3 reads: CASSLLGAGSNQPQHF. DNA sequence: TGTGCCAGCAGCTTATTAGGGGCAGGGTCAAATCAGCCCCAGCATTTT.